The next 29 T cell receptor beta chains were all read from a single sample in a study of neurological immune-mediated disorders. TCRdb re-called the 5' RACE reads with MiXCR, one entry per CDR3 protein. The data contain 55,000 to 65,000 distinct CDR3 sequences, approximately 3.5% of them singletons. Sequencing used PBMCs. The receptors here all came from a woman aged 25 to 39 with multiple sclerosis.

This clonotype was seen ten or more times. Written as DNA, the CDR3 is TGCAGTGCCACGGGAGCAGCGGGAGGACCCTACGAGCAGTACTTC. Encoded protein: CSATGAAGGPYEQYF. The chain carries TRBV20-1 and TRBJ2-7, with 9 nucleotides matching TRBD2. The CDR3 sequence is 15 residues long. V was clipped by 6 bases and J by 2 bases; unmatched bases: 11. Germline assignment: CDR1 DFQATT and CDR2 SNEGSKA (reference sequence).

This clonotype was seen repeatedly, ten times or more. J is TRBJ1-3 and V is TRBV20-1, with a possible D match to TRBD1 (6 bases). Germline assignment: CDR1 DFQATT and CDR2 SNEGSKA (reference sequence). Trimming removed 0 bases from V and 4 bases from J, with 13 bases in between. This CDR3 is 15 amino acids long. CDR3 loop: CSARETGFAGNTIYF. CDR3 DNA: TGCAGTGCTAGAGAAACAGGGTTTGCGGGAAACACCATATATTTT.

This clonotype was detected ten times or more. The chain employs TRBV6-5 and TRBJ1-4; 7 bases fit TRBD1. The CDR3 sequence is 13 residues long. The V gene's germline CDR1 is MNHEY and CDR2 SVGAGI. With V trimmed by 2 bases and J by 8 bases, 2 bases remained unmatched. DNA of the CDR3: TGTGCCAGCAGTTACCAGGGGGGCGAAAAACTGTTTTTT. Translated: CASSYQGGEKLFF.

The V call is TRBV18, the J call TRBJ2-7; 7 bases fit TRBD1. The germline V gene encodes CDR1 KGHSH and CDR2 LQKENI. After removal of 6 bases from V and 3 bases from J, the junction contained 11 bases not matched to a gene. The CDR3 sequence is 15 residues long. In nucleotides, the CDR3 is TGTGCCAGCTCGTCCCTTCGGGACAGTTGCTACGAGCAGTACTTC. The encoded protein is CASSSLRDSCYEQYF.

This clonotype was seen ten or more times. This rearrangement joins TRBV7-2 to TRBJ2-1; tentative D call: TRBD1 (6 bases). In germline, CDR1 is SGHTA, CDR2 FQGNSA. The CDR3 is 12 residues long. The CDR3 spells CAWGLSTSEQFF. Written as DNA, the CDR3 is TGTGCTTGGGGGCTATCTACGTCTGAGCAGTTCTTC.

This clonotype was seen more than once but under ten times. This chain uses TRBV4-1 with TRBJ1-3; no reliable D call. CDR3 length: 13 residues. The germline CDR1 and CDR2 sequences are MGHRA and YSYEKL. With 4 bases removed from V and 3 bases from J, the gap between germline ends came to 7 bases. CDR3 sequence reads: CASSRIRGNTIYF. The CDR3 DNA sequence: TGCGCCAGCAGCCGTATTCGTGGAAACACCATATATTTT.

Remarks on this clonotype: Because the CDR3 is missing its conserved closing phenylalanine or tryptophan, this is likely a read error. The V call is TRBV4-3, the J call TRBJ2-5; D gene ambiguous. The CDR3 is 13 amino acids. The V gene lost 2 bases and the J gene lost 5 bases, with 9 bases spanning the gap. Germline CDR1 reads LGHNA; CDR2 reads YSLEER. CDR3 loop: CASSQSSSETQYN. CDR3 DNA sequence: TGCGCCAGCAGCCAAAGCTCCAGCGAGACCCAGTACAAC.

This clonotype showed up many times. The chain has TRBV20-1 and TRBJ1-5; D is unresolved. V lost 3 bases, J lost 5 bases, and 17 bases lay in between. Germline CDR1 is DFQATT and CDR2 is SNEGSKA (reference sequence). The CDR3 spans 15 residues. CDR3 amino acids: CSASGQSVYDQPQHF. CDR3 DNA: TGCAGTGCTAGCGGTCAGTCAGTCTATGATCAGCCCCAGCATTTT.

This clonotype was counted ten times or more. This chain uses TRBV20-1 with TRBJ2-1; TRBD2 might be the D (6 bases). The CDR3 consists of 12 residues. With 8 bases removed from V and 10 bases from J, the gap between germline ends came to 18 bases. CDR1 is DFQATT and CDR2 is SNEGSKA in the germline V gene (reference sequence). The CDR3 is CSLGLLAAEQFF. CDR3 sequence (DNA): TGCAGTCTGGGACTTTTGGCAGCGGAGCAGTTCTTC.

This clonotype was detected many times. The chain joins TRBV6-6 to TRBJ1-1; no clear D. The CDR3 has 12 residues. CDR1 MNHNY and CDR2 SVGAGI come from the germline V gene (reference sequence). With 5 bases removed from V and 8 bases from J, the gap between germline ends came to 12 bases. The CDR3 protein is CASSRYWGEAFF. The CDR3 DNA sequence: TGTGCCAGCAGTCGATACTGGGGAGAAGCTTTCTTT.

This rearrangement joins TRBV5-1 to TRBJ2-2; 12 bases align to TRBD2. Per the germline V gene, CDR1 is SGHRS and CDR2 is YFSETQ. V shed 0 bases and J 5 bases; nucleotides not matched to a gene: 5. CDR3 length equals 17 residues. CDR3: CASSLGLAGVYTGELFF. The CDR3 DNA sequence: TGCGCCAGCAGCTTGGGACTAGCGGGAGTTTATACCGGGGAGCTGTTTTTT.

This clonotype was counted ten times or more. This sequence joins TRBV6-5 and TRBJ1-4; TRBD1 is a possible D gene (5 bases). V was shortened by 6 bases and J by 6 bases, with 11 bases between the two germline ends. CDR1 and CDR2 (germline): MNHEY, SVGAGI. The CDR3 loop spans 13 amino acids. CDR3 amino acids: CASSPGYDEKLFF. CDR3 nucleotide sequence: TGTGCCAGCAGCCCAGGGTACGATGAAAAACTGTTTTTT.

This clonotype was counted many times. The chain is built from TRBV7-9 and TRBJ1-2, with TRBD1 matching over 12 bases. V lost 3 bases and J lost 6; bases outside the gene matches: 5. The CDR3 is made up of 15 amino acids. CDR1 SEHNR and CDR2 FQNEAQ come from the germline V gene (reference sequence). DNA of the CDR3: TGTGCCAGCAGCTTCGAGGGGACAGGGGGCAATGGCTACACCTTC. This encodes CASSFEGTGGNGYTF.

This sequence joins TRBV29-1 and TRBJ1-2, with D unresolved. From germline, CDR1 is SQVTM and CDR2 ANQGSEA. V was pared by 7 bases and J by 0 bases, with 12 bases between. This CDR3 has 13 amino acids. CDR3 sequence reads: CSDQQRTNYGYTF. CDR3 DNA: TGCAGCGATCAACAGAGAACTAACTATGGCTACACCTTC.

This clonotype was seen at least ten times. This chain connects TRBV6-5 to TRBJ1-5; weak D call: TRBD1 (5 bases). Germline loops: CDR1 MNHEY, CDR2 SVGAGI. This CDR3 has 13 amino acids. Trimming took 2 bases from V and 7 from J, leaving 9 bases between them. In nucleotides, the CDR3 is TGTGCCAGCAGTTACACCCGGGGGCAGCCCCAGCATTTT. Its protein is CASSYTRGQPQHF.

In this sample, this clonotype turned up many times. V usage is TRBV4-1 and J usage is TRBJ2-7, with D hard to call. The CDR3 has 15 residues. Germline V CDR1 and CDR2: MGHRA, YSYEKL. V lost 1 base and J lost 4, with 14 bases in between. The CDR3 region has the DNA TGCGCCAGCAGCCAAGTTGGCGATAGATTATACGAGCAGTACTTC. Translation gives CASSQVGDRLYEQYF.

In this sample, this clonotype turned up many times. V and J are TRBV4-1 and TRBJ2-3, with D possibly matching TRBD2 (6 bases). The germline V and J ends were trimmed by 2 bases and 6 bases, with 27 bases remaining between them. The CDR3 is 19 residues long. CDR1 and CDR2 (germline): MGHRA, YSYEKL. The CDR3 DNA is TGCGCCAGCAGCCAATACCCTCCAGGGAGGACACTCTTTCTGGATACGCAGTATTTT. This codes for CASSQYPPGRTLFLDTQYF.

This clonotype was detected many times. A much bigger clone sits one base away, suggesting this may be a read error. The rearrangement uses TRBV9 and TRBJ2-7, with D possibly matching TRBD2 (5 bases). The CDR3 consists of 13 residues. With 4 bases removed from V and 0 bases from J, the gap between germline ends came to 8 bases. From germline, CDR1 is SGDLS and CDR2 YYNGEE. The CDR3 DNA reads as TGTGCCAGCAGCCCGGGAAACTCCTACGAGCAGTACTTC. This sequence encodes CASSPGNSYEQYF.

On this clonotype itself: One end of the junction fails to match germline, which may point to a read error. J is TRBJ1-6 and V is TRBV5-1; D is perhaps TRBD1 (5 bases). CDR1 is SGHRS, CDR2 YFSETQ, per germline. The CDR3 sequence is 16 residues long. Here the CDR3 reads CASSLGRGGRNSPLNF. The DNA for the CDR3 is TGCGCCAGCAGCTTGGGGCGGGGCGGCAGGAATTCACCCCTCAACTTT. Complete variable domain (other parts from reference TRBV5-1 and TRBJ1-6): KAGVTQTPRYLIKTRGQQVTLSCSPISGHRSVSWYQQTPGQGLQFLFEYFSETQRNKGNFPGRFSGRQFSNSRSEMNVSTLELGDSALYLCASSLGRGGRNSPLNFGNGTRLTVT.

In this sample, this clonotype turned up many times. The gene calls are TRBV11-2 and TRBJ1-2; 7 nucleotides agree with TRBD1. The CDR3 spans 16 residues. Germline values: CDR1 SGHAT, CDR2 FQNNGV. V dropped 6 bases and J dropped 6; count of bases not matched to a gene: 16. This chain's CDR3 is CASSPIPGGRGDGYTF. CDR3 nucleotide sequence: TGTGCCAGCAGTCCCATACCGGGCGGCAGGGGGGATGGCTACACCTTC.

The sample holds many counts of this clonotype. The rearrangement uses TRBV5-1 and TRBJ1-2; 7 bases match TRBD1. This CDR3 is 14 amino acids long. Unmatched junction bases numbered 3, after V lost 0 bases and J lost 4 bases. Germline CDR1 is SGHRS and CDR2 is YFSETQ. CDR3 sequence reads: CASSLGTGAYGYTF. The CDR3 bases are TGCGCCAGCAGCTTGGGGACAGGTGCCTATGGCTACACCTTC.

Points on this clonotype: The CDR3 does not end in the conserved phenylalanine or tryptophan, so this is likely a read error. This rearrangement joins TRBV20-1 to TRBJ2-7; TRBD2 matches at 8 bases. The CDR3 sequence is 14 residues long. The V segment lost 5 bases and the J segment 0 bases; nucleotides outside the gene matches: 6. CDR1 DFQATT and CDR2 SNEGSKA come from the germline V gene (reference sequence). CDR3 DNA sequence: TGCAGTGCTGCCGGGGGGGGAAGCTCCTACGAGCAGTACCTC. It specifies CSAAGGGSSYEQYL.

This clonotype was picked up many times. The gene calls are TRBV5-1 and TRBJ2-2; D uncertain. The CDR3 is 14 residues long. Per the germline V gene, CDR1 is SGHRS and CDR2 is YFSETQ. V lost 4 bases to trimming and J lost 8 bases, with 15 bases between them. For the CDR3, the DNA is TGCGCCAGCAGCCTGGTGGTGTATGAGGGGGAGCTGTTTTTT. Its protein product is CASSLVVYEGELFF. Using reference TRBV5-1 and TRBJ2-2 for the parts outside the CDR3, the full variable domain is KAGVTQTPRYLIKTRGQQVTLSCSPISGHRSVSWYQQTPGQGLQFLFEYFSETQRNKGNFPGRFSGRQFSNSRSEMNVSTLELGDSALYLCASSLVVYEGELFFGEGSRLTVL.

This clonotype appeared many times. The chain has TRBV18 and TRBJ2-1; a possible D gene is TRBD2 (7 bases). Germline V gives CDR1 KGHSH, CDR2 LQKENI. The CDR3 has 14 residues. V gave up 1 base and J gave up 5 bases, with 9 bases separating them. Here the CDR3 DNA reads TGTGCCAGCTCACCACAGCGGGACAACAATGAGCAGTTCTTC. It encodes CASSPQRDNNEQFF.

This clonotype has ten or more counts. The chain couples TRBV4-1 to TRBJ2-2; D not resolved. V was shortened by 0 bases and J by 1 base, with 6 bases between the two germline ends. The CDR3 is 15 residues long. In germline, CDR1 is MGHRA, CDR2 YSYEKL. The CDR3 sequence: CASSQDGQNTGELFF. For the CDR3, the DNA is TGCGCCAGCAGCCAAGACGGCCAGAACACCGGGGAGCTGTTTTTT.

This clonotype was seen repeatedly, ten times or more. The chain links TRBV5-1 to TRBJ2-1; TRBD2 matches at 7 bases. The CDR3 extends over 13 amino acids. Germline CDR1 is SGHRS and CDR2 is YFSETQ. V dropped 4 bases and J dropped 9; count of bases not matched to a gene: 7. CDR3 residues: CASSGGVSGEQFF. CDR3 sequence (DNA): TGCGCCAGCAGCGGGGGGGTATCGGGTGAGCAGTTCTTC.

A note on this clonotype: At one of its ends the junction is not consistent with the germline gene, which may arise from a read error. The chain couples TRBV11-2 to TRBJ1-5, with D perhaps matching TRBD1 (6 bases). Germline V gives CDR1 SGHAT, CDR2 FQNNGV. The length of the CDR3 is 14 residues. The CDR3 DNA follows: TGTGCCAGCAGCGATCGCCAGGGGAATCAGCCCCAGAATTTT. Protein sequence: CASSDRQGNQPQNF.

This clonotype was seen ten or more times. The chain carries TRBV5-5 and TRBJ2-1; D ambiguous. The CDR3 is 14 amino acids. V lost 0 bases and J 2 bases, leaving 6 bases between the germline ends. Germline CDR1 SGHKS, CDR2 YYEKEE (reference sequence). The CDR3 bases are TGTGCCAGCAGCTTGGCGGACCCCTACAATGAGCAGTTCTTC. Protein product: CASSLADPYNEQFF.

This clonotype occurred many times. The chain is built from TRBV7-9 and TRBJ2-3, with D hard to call. V lost 5 bases and J 6 bases, leaving 9 bases between the germline ends. The germline V gene has CDR1 SEHNR and CDR2 FQNEAQ (reference sequence). The CDR3 runs 12 residues. CDR3 sequence (DNA): TGTGCCAGCAGCCATCTGGGGGATACGCAGTATTTT. Protein sequence: CASSHLGDTQYF.